The table lists the clone carrying this TCR beta chain with a few counts. Antigen specificity is unknown. The data derive from a study of OX40 agonist ivuxolimab in advanced cancers. Study at large: Dose-escalation cases comprised hepatocellular carcinoma, melanoma, renal cell or head and neck cancer. The study, taken as a whole, reports: Antigen targets of the expanded peripheral T cells went undetermined.

Clones were sequenced by immunoSEQ multiplex PCR, and TCRdb holds only the in-frame ones, with some missing. This table holds approximately 66,000 clones, approximately 90% found once. Patients were excluded for autoimmune disease history or systemic immunosuppression. The timepoints at which blood was sampled were baseline, cycle 4 day 1, and cycle 7 day 1. The receptor was derived from an adult with an advanced solid tumor such as melanoma, head and neck, liver or kidney cancer. The input for sequencing was CD4+ or CD8+ T cells sorted from blood, taken in a trial of the OX40 agonist ivuxolimab.

The CDR3 loop reads CASGTEQNTEAFF. In DNA, the CDR3 is TGTGCCAGCGGGACAGAGCAGAACACTGAAGCTTTCTTT. The chain uses TRBV2 and TRBJ1-1; 7 bases match TRBD1. This CDR3 has 13 residues. Germline-derived CDR1 and CDR2 are SNHLY and FYNNEI. Germline trimming cut 8 bases from V and 1 base from J; bases unmatched to any gene: 4.